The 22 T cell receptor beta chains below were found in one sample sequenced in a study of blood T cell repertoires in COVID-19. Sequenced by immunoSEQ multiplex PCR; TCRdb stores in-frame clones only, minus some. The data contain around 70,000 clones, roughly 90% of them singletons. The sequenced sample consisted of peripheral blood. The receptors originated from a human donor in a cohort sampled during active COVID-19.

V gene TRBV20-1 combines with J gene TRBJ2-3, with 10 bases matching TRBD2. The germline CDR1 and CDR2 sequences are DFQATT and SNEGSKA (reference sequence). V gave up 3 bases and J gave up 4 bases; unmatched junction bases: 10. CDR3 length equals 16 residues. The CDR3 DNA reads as TGCAGTGCTAGTAGCAGCGGGAGGGCCAGGTCAGATACGCAGTATTTT. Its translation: CSASSSGRARSDTQYF.

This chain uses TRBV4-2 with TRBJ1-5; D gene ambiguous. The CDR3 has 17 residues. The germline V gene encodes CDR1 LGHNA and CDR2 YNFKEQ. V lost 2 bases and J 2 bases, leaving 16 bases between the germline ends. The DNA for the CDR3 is TGTGCCAGCAGCCAATTGTGGCCCCTGGGAGGCAATCAGCCCCAGCATTTT. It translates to CASSQLWPLGGNQPQHF.

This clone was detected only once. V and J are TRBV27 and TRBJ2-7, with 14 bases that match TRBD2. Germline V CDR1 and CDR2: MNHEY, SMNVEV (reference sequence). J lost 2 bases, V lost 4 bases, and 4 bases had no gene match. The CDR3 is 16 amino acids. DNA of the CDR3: TGTGCCAGCAGTTATGGGACTAGCGGGAGAACCTACGAGCAGTACTTC. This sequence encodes CASSYGTSGRTYEQYF.

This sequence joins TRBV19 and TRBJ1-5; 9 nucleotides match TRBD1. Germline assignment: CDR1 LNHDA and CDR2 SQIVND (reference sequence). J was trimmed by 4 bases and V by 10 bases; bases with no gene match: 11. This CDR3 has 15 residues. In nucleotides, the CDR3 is TGTGCCACCGACGAGACAGGGGGTGGGAATCAGCCCCAGCATTTT. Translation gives CATDETGGGNQPQHF.

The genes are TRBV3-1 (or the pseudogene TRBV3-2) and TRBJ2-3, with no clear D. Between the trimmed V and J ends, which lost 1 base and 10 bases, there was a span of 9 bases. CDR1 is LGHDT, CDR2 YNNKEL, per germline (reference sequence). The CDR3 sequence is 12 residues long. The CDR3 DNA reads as TGTGCCAGCAGCCAAGTTCGAGGTCCGCAGTATTTT. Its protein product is CASSQVRGPQYF.

In nucleotides, the CDR3 is TGTGCCAGCAGCCCCGCGGGAGGGGCCAACGTCCTGACTTTC. Protein: CASSPAGGANVLTF. The chain joins TRBV11-2 to TRBJ2-6; a possible D gene is TRBD2 (6 bases). This CDR3 region has 14 residues. Germline CDR1 reads SGHAT; CDR2 reads FQNNGV. Trimming took off 5 bases at V and 4 bases at J, with 9 bases between the two ends.

The CDR3 nucleotides read TGTGCCAGCAGCTTAGCGAGCGGACAGGGTAGCTACACCTTC. Translation gives CASSLASGQGSYTF. J is TRBJ1-2 and V is TRBV7-9; 8 positions agree with TRBD1. The CDR3 extends over 14 amino acids. Germline-derived CDR1 and CDR2 are SEHNR and FQNEAQ (reference sequence). With 0 bases clipped from V and 9 bases from J, the junction kept 6 bases outside the gene matches.

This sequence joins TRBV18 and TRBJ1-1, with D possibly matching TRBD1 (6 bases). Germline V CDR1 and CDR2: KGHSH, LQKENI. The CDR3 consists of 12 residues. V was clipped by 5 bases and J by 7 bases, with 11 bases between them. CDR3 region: CASSAGGYEAFF. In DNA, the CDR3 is TGTGCCAGCTCAGCGGGGGGCTATGAAGCTTTCTTT.

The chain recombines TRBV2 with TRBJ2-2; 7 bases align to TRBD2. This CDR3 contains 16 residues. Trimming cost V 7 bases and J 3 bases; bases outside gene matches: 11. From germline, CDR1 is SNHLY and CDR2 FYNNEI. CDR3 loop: CASIPGGGTDTGELFF. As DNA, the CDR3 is TGTGCCAGCATCCCTGGGGGAGGGACTGACACCGGGGAGCTGTTTTTT.

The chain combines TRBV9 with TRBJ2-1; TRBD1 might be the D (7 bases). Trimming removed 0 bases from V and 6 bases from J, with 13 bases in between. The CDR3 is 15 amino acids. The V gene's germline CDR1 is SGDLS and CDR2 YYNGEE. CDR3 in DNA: TGTGCCAGCAGCGTAGTTGGCCAGGGGGGCAATGAGCAGTTCTTC. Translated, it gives CASSVVGQGGNEQFF.

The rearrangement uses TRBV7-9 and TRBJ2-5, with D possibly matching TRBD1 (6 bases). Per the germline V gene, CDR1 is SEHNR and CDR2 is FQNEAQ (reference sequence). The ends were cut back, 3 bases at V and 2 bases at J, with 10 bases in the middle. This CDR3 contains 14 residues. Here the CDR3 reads CASSFGQTQETQYF. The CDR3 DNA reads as TGTGCCAGCAGCTTCGGACAGACACAAGAGACCCAGTACTTC. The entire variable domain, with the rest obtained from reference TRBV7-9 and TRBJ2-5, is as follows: DTGVSQNPRHKITKRGQNVTFRCDPISEHNRLYWYRQTLGQGPEFLTYFQNEAQLEKSRLLSDRFSAERPKGSFSTLEIQRTEQGDSAMYLCASSFGQTQETQYFGPGTRLLVL.

The CDR3 nucleotides are TGTGCCAGCAGCTTCCCCAACCAGGGATTCTACGAGCAGTACTTC. Its protein product is CASSFPNQGFYEQYF. The chain couples TRBV7-2 to TRBJ2-7, with a tentative D call TRBD1 (5 bases). Between the trimmed V and J ends, which lost 3 bases and 3 bases, there was a span of 15 bases. Germline V gene lookup returns CDR1 SGHTA and CDR2 FQGNSA. This CDR3 is 15 amino acids long.

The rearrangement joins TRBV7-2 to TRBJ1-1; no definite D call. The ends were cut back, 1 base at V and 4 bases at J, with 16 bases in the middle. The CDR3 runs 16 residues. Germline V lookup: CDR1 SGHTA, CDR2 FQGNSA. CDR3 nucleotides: TGTGCCAGCAGCTTAGACCGGGTCGAGAAGTTCACTGAAGCTTTCTTT. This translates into CASSLDRVEKFTEAFF.

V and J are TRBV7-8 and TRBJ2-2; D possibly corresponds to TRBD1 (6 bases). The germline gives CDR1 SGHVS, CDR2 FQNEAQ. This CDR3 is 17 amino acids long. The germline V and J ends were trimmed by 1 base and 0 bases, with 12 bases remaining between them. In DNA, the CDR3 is TGTGCCAGCAGCTTAGGGGGGCGGGTCGCGAACACCGGGGAGCTGTTTTTT. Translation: CASSLGGRVANTGELFF.

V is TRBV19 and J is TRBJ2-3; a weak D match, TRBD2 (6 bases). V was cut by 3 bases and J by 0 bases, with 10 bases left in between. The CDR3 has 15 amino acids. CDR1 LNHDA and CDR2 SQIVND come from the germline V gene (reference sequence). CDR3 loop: CASSITSYSTDTQYF. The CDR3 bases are TGTGCCAGTAGTATCACTAGCTACAGCACAGATACGCAGTATTTT.

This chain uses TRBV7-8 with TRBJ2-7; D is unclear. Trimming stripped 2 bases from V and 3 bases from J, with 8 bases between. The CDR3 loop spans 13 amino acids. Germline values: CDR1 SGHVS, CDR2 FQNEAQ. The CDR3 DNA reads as TGTGCCAGCAGCTTATACAGCTTCTACGAGCAGTACTTC. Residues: CASSLYSFYEQYF.

The CDR3 bases are TGTGCCAGCAGCCAAGATGCACGGAGCGGGGAGACCCAGTACTTC. It encodes CASSQDARSGETQYF. The rearrangement uses TRBV3-1 (or the pseudogene TRBV3-2) and TRBJ2-5, with D possibly TRBD2 on 6 matching bases. Germline V gene data show CDR1 as LGHDT and CDR2 as YNNKEL (reference sequence). The CDR3 sequence is 15 residues long. Trimming removed 0 bases at V and 5 bases at J, with 13 bases between.

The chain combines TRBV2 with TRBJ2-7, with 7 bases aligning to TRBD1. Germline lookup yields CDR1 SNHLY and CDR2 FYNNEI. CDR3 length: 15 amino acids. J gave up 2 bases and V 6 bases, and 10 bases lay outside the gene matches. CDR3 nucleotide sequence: TGTGCCAGCAGCGGATCCGGGACAGTCGCCTACGAGCAGTACTTC. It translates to CASSGSGTVAYEQYF.

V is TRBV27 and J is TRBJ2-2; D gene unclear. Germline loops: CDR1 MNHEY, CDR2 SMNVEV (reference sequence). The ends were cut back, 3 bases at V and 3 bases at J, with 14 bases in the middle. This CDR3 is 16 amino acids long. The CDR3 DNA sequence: TGTGCCAGCAGTTTTTCGGTGGAGCTCTACACCGGGGAGCTGTTTTTT. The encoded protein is CASSFSVELYTGELFF.

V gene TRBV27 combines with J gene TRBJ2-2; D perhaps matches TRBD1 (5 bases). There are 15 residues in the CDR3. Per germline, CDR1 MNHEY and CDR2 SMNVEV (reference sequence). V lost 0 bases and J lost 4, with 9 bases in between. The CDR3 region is CASSLSGASTGELFF. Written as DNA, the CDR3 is TGTGCCAGCAGTTTATCAGGGGCTAGCACCGGGGAGCTGTTTTTT.

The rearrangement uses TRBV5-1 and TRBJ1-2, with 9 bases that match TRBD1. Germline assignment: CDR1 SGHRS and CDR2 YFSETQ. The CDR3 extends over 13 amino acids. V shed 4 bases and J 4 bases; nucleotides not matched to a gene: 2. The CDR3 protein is CASSLDRGYGYTF. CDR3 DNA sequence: TGCGCCAGCAGCCTGGACAGGGGCTATGGCTACACCTTC.

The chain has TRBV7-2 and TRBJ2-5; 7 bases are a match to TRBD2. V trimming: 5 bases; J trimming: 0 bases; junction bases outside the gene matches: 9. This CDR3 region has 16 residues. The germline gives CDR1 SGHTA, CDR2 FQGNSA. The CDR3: CASSPSLGRDQETQYF. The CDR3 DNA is TGTGCCAGCAGCCCCTCCCTAGGGAGGGACCAAGAGACCCAGTACTTC.